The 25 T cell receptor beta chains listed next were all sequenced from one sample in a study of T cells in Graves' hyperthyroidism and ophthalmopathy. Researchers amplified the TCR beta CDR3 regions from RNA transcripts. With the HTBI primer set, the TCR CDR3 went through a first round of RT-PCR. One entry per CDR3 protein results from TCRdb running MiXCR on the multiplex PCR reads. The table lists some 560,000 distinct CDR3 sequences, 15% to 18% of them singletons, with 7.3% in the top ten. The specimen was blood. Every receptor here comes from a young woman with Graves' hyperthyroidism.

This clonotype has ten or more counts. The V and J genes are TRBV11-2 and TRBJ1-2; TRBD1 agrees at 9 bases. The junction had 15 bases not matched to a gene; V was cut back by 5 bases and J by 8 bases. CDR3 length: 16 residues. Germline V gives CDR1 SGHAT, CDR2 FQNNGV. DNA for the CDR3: TGTGCCAGCAGCAGGCTACCCGGAGGACAGGGGAACGGCTACACCTTC. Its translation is CASSRLPGGQGNGYTF.

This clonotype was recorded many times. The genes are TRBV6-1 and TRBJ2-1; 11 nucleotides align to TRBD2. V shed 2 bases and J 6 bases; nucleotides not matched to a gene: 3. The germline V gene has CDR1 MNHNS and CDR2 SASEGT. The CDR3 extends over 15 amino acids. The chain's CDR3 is CASSELLAGVNEQFF. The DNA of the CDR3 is TGTGCCAGCAGTGAATTACTAGCGGGAGTCAATGAGCAGTTCTTC.

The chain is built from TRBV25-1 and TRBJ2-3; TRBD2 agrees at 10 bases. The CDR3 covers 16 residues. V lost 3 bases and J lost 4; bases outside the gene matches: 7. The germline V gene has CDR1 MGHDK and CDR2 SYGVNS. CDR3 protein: CASSDALAGAADTQYF. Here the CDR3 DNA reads TGTGCCAGCAGTGACGCCCTAGCGGGAGCGGCAGATACGCAGTATTTT. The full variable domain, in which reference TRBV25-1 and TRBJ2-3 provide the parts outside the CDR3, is EADIYQTPRYLVIGTGKKITLECSQTMGHDKMYWYQQDPGMELHLIHYSYGVNSTEKGDLSSESTVSRIRTEHFPLTLESARPSHTSQYLCASSDALAGAADTQYFGPGTRLTVL.

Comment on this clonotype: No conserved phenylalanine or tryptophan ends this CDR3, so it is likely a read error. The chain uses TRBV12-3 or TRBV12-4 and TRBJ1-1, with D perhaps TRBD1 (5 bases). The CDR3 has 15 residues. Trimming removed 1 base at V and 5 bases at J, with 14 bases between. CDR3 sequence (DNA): TGTGCCAGCAGTTTAGTTCTGGGGGAGGGGACTGAAGCTTTCCTT. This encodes CASSLVLGEGTEAFL.

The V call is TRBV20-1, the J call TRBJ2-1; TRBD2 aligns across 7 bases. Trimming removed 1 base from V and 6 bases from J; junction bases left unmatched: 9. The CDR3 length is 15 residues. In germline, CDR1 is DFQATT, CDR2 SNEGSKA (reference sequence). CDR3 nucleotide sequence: TGCAGTGCTAGAGCTCCCGGAGCGGGAAGCAATGAGCAGTTCTTC. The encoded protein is CSARAPGAGSNEQFF.

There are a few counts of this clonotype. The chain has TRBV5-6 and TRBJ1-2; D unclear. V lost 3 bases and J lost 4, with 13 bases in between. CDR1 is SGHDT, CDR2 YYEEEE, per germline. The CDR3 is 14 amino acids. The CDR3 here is CASSSGSATYGYTF. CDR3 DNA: TGTGCCAGCAGCTCTGGATCGGCGACCTATGGCTACACCTTC.

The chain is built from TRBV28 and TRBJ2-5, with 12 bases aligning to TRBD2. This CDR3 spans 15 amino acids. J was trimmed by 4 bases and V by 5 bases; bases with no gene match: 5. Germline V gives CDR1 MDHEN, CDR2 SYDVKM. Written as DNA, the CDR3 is TGTGCCAGCAGTCGGACTAGCGGGATTTCAGAGACCCAGTACTTC. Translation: CASSRTSGISETQYF.

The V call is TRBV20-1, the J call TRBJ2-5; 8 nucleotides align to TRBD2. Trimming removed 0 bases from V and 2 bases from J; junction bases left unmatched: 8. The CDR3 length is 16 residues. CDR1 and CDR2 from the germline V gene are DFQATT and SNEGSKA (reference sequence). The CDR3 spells CSARDFVAGTQETQYF. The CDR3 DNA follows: TGCAGTGCTAGAGATTTCGTAGCGGGGACGCAAGAGACCCAGTACTTC.

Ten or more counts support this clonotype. CDR3 sequence: CSAFRGYNTGELFF. CDR3 coding DNA: TGCAGTGCTTTCCGGGGCTATAACACCGGGGAGCTGTTTTTT. V is TRBV20-1 and J is TRBJ2-2; D possibly uses TRBD1 or TRBD2 (5 bases each). The CDR3 is 14 amino acids. V gave up 5 bases and J gave up 2 bases, with 12 bases separating them. Germline V gene data show CDR1 as DFQATT and CDR2 as SNEGSKA (reference sequence).

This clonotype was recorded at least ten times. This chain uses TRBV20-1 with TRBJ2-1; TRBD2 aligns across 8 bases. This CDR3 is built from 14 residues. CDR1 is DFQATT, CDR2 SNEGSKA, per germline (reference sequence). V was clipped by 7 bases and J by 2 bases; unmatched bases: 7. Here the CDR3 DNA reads TGCAGTGTTATCGGGAGGGCTACCTACAATGAGCAGTTCTTC. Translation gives CSVIGRATYNEQFF.

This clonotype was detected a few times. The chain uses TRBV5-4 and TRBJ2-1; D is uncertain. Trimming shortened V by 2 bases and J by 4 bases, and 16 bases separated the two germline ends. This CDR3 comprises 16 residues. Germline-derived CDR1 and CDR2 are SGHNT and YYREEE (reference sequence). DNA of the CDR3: TGTGCCAGCAGCTTTTCCGTCGGGCTCTCATACAATGAGCAGTTCTTC. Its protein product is CASSFSVGLSYNEQFF.

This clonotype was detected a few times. The CDR3 spells CASSYSGQALNQPQHF. CDR3 coding DNA: TGTGCCAGCAGTTACTCGGGCCAAGCCCTAAATCAGCCCCAGCATTTT. The chain has TRBV6-2 or TRBV6-3 and TRBJ1-5; no reliable D call. Germline V lookup: CDR1 MNHEY, CDR2 SVGEGT. V gave up 0 bases and J gave up 4 bases, with 13 bases separating them. This CDR3 spans 16 amino acids.

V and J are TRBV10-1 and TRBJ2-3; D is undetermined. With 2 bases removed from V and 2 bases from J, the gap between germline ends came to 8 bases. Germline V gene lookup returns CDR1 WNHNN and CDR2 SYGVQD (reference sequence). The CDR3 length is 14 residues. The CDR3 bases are TGCGCCAGCAGTGAGGGTCGTTACACAGATACGCAGTATTTT. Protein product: CASSEGRYTDTQYF.

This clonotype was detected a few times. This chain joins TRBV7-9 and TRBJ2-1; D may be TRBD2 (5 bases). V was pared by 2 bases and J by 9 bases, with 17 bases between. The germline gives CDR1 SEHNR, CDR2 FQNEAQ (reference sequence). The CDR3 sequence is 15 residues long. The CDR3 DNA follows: TGTGCCAGCAGCTTAATCCCCCCCGCTGGAGGTGAGCAGTTCTTC. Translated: CASSLIPPAGGEQFF.

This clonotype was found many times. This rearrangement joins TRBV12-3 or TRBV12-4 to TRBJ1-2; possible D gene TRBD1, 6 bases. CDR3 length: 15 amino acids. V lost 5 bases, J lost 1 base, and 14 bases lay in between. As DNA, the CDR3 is TGTGCCAGCAGTCCGGGACACTATCTTAACTATGGCTACACCTTC. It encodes CASSPGHYLNYGYTF.

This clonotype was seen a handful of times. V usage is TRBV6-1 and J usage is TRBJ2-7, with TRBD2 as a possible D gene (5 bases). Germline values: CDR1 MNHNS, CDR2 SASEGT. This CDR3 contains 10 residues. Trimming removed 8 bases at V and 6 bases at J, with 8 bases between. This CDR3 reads CASASFEQYF. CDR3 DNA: TGTGCCAGCGCTAGCTTCGAGCAGTACTTC.

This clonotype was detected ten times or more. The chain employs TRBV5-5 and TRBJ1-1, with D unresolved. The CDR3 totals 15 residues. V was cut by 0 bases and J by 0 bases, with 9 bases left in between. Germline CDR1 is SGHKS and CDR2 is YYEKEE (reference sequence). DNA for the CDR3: TGTGCCAGCAGCTTGGAAGGGCGCATGAACACTGAAGCTTTCTTT. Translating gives CASSLEGRMNTEAFF. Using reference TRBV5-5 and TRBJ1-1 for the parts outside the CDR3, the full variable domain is DAGVTQSPTHLIKTRGQQVTLRCSPISGHKSVSWYQQVLGQGPQFIFQYYEKEERGRGNFPDRFSARQFPNYSSELNVNALLLGDSALYLCASSLEGRMNTEAFFGQGTRLTVV.

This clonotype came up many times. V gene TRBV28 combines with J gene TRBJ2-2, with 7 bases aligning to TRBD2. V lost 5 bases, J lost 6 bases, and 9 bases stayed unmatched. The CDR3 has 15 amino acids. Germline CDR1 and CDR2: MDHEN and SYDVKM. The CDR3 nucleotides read TGTGCCAGCAGTCGTCCTCCGGGGGGAGCCGGGGAGCTGTTTTTT. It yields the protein CASSRPPGGAGELFF. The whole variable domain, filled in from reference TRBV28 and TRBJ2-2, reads DVKVTQSSRYLVKRTGEKVFLECVQDMDHENMFWYRQDPGLGLRLIYFSYDVKMKEKGDIPEGYSVSREKKERFSLILESASTNQTSMYLCASSRPPGGAGELFFGEGSRLTVL.

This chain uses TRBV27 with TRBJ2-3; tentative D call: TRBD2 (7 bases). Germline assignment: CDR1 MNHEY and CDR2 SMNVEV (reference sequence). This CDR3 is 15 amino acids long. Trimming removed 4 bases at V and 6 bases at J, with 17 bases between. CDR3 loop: CASSSFGGLGDTQYF. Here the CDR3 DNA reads TGTGCCAGCAGTTCTTTCGGGGGGCTGGGGGATACGCAGTATTTT.

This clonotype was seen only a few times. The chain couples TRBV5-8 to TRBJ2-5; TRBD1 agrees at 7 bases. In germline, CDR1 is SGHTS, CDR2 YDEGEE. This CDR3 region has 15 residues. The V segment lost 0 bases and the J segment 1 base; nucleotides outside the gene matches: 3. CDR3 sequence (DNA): TGTGCCAGCAGCTTGGACACAGGGGCCCAAGAGACCCAGTACTTC. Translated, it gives CASSLDTGAQETQYF. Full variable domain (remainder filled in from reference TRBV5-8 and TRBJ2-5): EAGVTQSPTHLIKTRGQQATLRCSPISGHTSVYWYQQALGLGLQFLLWYDEGEERNRGNFPPRFSGRQFPNYSSELNVNALELEDSALYLCASSLDTGAQETQYFGPGTRLLVL.

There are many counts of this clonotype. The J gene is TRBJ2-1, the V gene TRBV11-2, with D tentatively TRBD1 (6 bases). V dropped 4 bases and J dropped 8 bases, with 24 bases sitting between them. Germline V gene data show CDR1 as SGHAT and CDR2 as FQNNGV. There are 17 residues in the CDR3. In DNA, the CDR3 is TGTGCCAGCAGCTCCCGACAGACAGGCCGAACACAGCATGAGCAGTTCTTC. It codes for CASSSRQTGRTQHEQFF.

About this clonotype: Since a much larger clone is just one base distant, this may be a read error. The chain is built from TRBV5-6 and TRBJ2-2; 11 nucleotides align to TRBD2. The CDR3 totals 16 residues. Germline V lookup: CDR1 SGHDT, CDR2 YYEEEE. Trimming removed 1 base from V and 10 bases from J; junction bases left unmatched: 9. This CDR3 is CASSLLAGGPREELFF. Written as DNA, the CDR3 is TGTGCCAGCAGCTTGTTAGCGGGAGGGCCGCGGGAGGAGCTGTTTTTT.

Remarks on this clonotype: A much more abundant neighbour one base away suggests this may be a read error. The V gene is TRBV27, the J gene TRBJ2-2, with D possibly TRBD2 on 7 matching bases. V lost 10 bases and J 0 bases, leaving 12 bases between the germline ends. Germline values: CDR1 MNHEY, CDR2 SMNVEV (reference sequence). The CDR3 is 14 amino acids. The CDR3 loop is CATRGAANTGELFF. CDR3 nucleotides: TGTGCCACCCGGGGGGCTGCGAACACCGGGGAGCTGTTTTTT.

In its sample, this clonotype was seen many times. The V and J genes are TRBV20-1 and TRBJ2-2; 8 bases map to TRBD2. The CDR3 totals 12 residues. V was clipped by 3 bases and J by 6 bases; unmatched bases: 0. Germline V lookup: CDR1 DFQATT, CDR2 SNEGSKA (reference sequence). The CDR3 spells CSARRGAGELFF. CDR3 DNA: TGCAGTGCTAGGCGGGGGGCCGGGGAGCTGTTTTTT.

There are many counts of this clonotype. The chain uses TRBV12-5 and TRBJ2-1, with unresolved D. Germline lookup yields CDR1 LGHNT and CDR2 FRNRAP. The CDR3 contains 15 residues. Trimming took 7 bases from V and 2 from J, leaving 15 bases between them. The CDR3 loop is CASVAADEPYNEQFF. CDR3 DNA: TGTGCTAGTGTTGCGGCAGACGAACCCTACAATGAGCAGTTCTTC.